This T cell receptor beta chain is from a study of CD8 T cells in Susac syndrome. Random hexamers served to reverse transcribe roughly 0.45 to 1 ug RNA. Each CDR3 protein gets one entry after TCRdb re-called the immunoSEQ multiplex PCR reads with MiXCR. The sample yields fewer than 250,000 distinct CDR3 sequences, about 94% seen once. The CDR3 covers 11 residues. The V end was cut by 4 bases, the J end by 7 bases, with 8 bases between. Germline CDR1 is LGHDT and CDR2 is YNNKEL (reference sequence). The sequencing input was CD4+ T cells from PBMCs. The sequence was obtained from a human donor in good health. The rearrangement uses TRBV3-1 and TRBJ2-7; unclear D gene. The CDR3 nucleotides read TGTGCCAGCAGCCGCACGGGTGAGCAGTACTTC. Its protein is CASSRTGEQYF.